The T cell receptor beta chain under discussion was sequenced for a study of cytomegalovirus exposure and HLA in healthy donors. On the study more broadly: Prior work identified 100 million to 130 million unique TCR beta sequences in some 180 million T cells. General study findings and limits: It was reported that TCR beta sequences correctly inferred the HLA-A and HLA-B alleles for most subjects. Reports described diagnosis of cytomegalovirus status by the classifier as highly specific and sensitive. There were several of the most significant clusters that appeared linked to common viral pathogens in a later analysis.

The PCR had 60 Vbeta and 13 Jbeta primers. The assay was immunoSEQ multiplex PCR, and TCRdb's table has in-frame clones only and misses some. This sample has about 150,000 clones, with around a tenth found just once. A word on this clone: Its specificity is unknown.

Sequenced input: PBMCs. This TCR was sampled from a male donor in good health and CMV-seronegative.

CDR3 sequence: CASSLAQGADTEAFF. Written as DNA, the CDR3 is TGTGCCAGCAGCTTAGCGCAGGGGGCCGACACTGAAGCTTTCTTT. V is TRBV7-6 and J is TRBJ1-1; 8 bases match TRBD1. The CDR3 covers 15 residues. Germline loops: CDR1 SGHVS, CDR2 FNYEAQ. The ends lost 0 bases at V and 3 bases at J; junction bases unmatched: 3.